Below, 19 T cell receptor beta chains from the same sample are listed, as sequenced in a study of Ad26.COV2.S vaccination and SARS-CoV-2 variants. The sample's treatment: some 19 received Ad26.COV2.S at low or high dose, single or two shots; a few received placebo; per-sample allocation not given. Day 63 after the first vaccine or placebo injection was the time point for sampling. Sequencing used immunoSEQ multiplex PCR; TCRdb keeps in-frame clones, though not all of them. The sample carries 200,000 to 300,000 clones, 87% recorded once. Material: peripheral blood, obtained in a trial of Ad26.COV2.S vaccine versus placebo. The receptors were gathered from a person between 18 and 65 years old who received the Ad26.COV2.S COVID-19 vaccine or a placebo.

V and J are TRBV20-1 and TRBJ1-1, with D maybe TRBD1 (5 bases). CDR1 and CDR2 from the germline V gene are DFQATT and SNEGSKA (reference sequence). The CDR3 extends over 11 amino acids. Trimming removed 7 bases from V and 2 bases from J, with 8 bases in between. This CDR3 reads CSGQPNTEAFF. The CDR3 DNA reads TGCAGTGGACAGCCCAACACTGAAGCTTTCTTT.

The chain joins TRBV6-5 to TRBJ2-2; TRBD2 might be the D (6 bases). The CDR3 covers 15 residues. Germline CDR1 and CDR2: MNHEY and SVGAGI. V lost 7 bases, J lost 1 base, and 13 bases lay in between. DNA for the CDR3: TGTGCCAGCAACCACGACGGGGGGAACACCGGGGAGCTGTTTTTT. It encodes CASNHDGGNTGELFF.

This chain connects TRBV27 to TRBJ1-3; D not certain. This CDR3 is built from 14 residues. V lost 10 bases to trimming and J lost 4 bases, with 17 bases between them. Looked up from germline, CDR1 is MNHEY and CDR2 is SMNVEV (reference sequence). CDR3 amino acids: CATRGTGLGNTIYF. In nucleotides, the CDR3 is TGTGCCACCCGAGGAACGGGGTTGGGAAACACCATATATTTT.

This chain connects TRBV6-2 or TRBV6-3 to TRBJ2-2, with 9 bases that match TRBD1. V lost 0 bases to trimming and J lost 7 bases; unmatched junction nucleotides: 6. CDR1 and CDR2 from the germline V gene are MNHEY and SVGEGT. This CDR3 is built from 16 residues. As DNA, the CDR3 is TGTGCCAGCAGTTACTCCGGGACAGGGAAGGGCGGGGAGCTGTTTTTT. Amino acids: CASSYSGTGKGGELFF.

V is TRBV4-3 and J is TRBJ2-1; 9 bases fit TRBD1. With V trimmed by 3 bases and J by 6 bases, 6 bases remained unmatched. Germline assignment: CDR1 LGHNA and CDR2 YSLEER. CDR3 size: 15 residues. The CDR3 protein is CASSHTRTGANEQFF. The CDR3, as DNA: TGCGCCAGCAGCCATACCAGGACAGGGGCCAATGAGCAGTTCTTC.

This clone was observed a single time. The V and J genes are TRBV4-1 and TRBJ2-7, with unresolved D. From germline, CDR1 is MGHRA and CDR2 YSYEKL. The CDR3 runs 15 residues. Trimming took off 0 bases at V and 2 bases at J, with 11 bases between the two ends. CDR3 sequence: CASSQEERLAYEQYF. The DNA of the CDR3 is TGCGCCAGCAGCCAAGAGGAAAGGTTGGCCTACGAGCAGTACTTC.

This clone was counted once. V usage is TRBV3-1 (or the pseudogene TRBV3-2) and J usage is TRBJ1-1, with D unclear. CDR3 size: 14 residues. The V gene's germline CDR1 is LGHDT and CDR2 YNNKEL (reference sequence). Trimming shortened V by 1 base and J by 1 base, and 7 bases separated the two germline ends. CDR3 sequence (DNA): TGTGCCAGCAGCCAAGGCACAGCGAACACTGAAGCTTTCTTT. Its translation is CASSQGTANTEAFF.

This clone was detected once. The V and J genes are TRBV4-1 and TRBJ1-5; 7 bases fit TRBD1. J was trimmed by 0 bases and V by 4 bases; bases with no gene match: 3. Per germline, CDR1 MGHRA and CDR2 YSYEKL. This CDR3 comprises 15 residues. CDR3 DNA sequence: TGCGCCAGCAGCCCTCGGGACAGTAGCAATCAGCCCCAGCATTTT. Encoded protein: CASSPRDSSNQPQHF.

The chain joins TRBV12-1 to TRBJ2-7; the tabulated D call, TRBD1, remains unverified against the DNA. TRBV12-1 is a pseudogene segment. The CDR3 consists of 19 residues. CDR3 nucleotide sequence: TGTGCCAGCAGCTCAGACAGGGGAATATGGTGGCCTAAGGACTACGAGCAGTACTTC. It yields the protein CASSSDRGIWWPKDYEQYF.

CDR3 coding DNA: TGTGCCAGCAGCTTTTACAAAGGACGCGGCTCTGGAAACACCATATATTTT. Translating gives CASSFYKGRGSGNTIYF. V and J are TRBV5-5 and TRBJ1-3, with D unresolved. CDR3 length: 17 residues. The germline CDR1 and CDR2 sequences are SGHKS and YYEKEE (reference sequence). Trimming took off 2 bases at V and 0 bases at J, with 15 bases between the two ends.

The chain has TRBV6-5 and TRBJ2-7; D is uncertain. Germline V gives CDR1 MNHEY, CDR2 SVGAGI. V lost 5 bases, J lost 0 bases, and 8 bases lay in between. There are 13 residues in the CDR3. The CDR3: CASSLVPSYEQYV. The CDR3 nucleotides are TGTGCCAGCAGTCTCGTCCCCTCCTACGAGCAGTACGTC.

The J gene is TRBJ2-2, the V gene TRBV6-4; no definite D call. CDR1 is MRHNA, CDR2 SNTAGT, per germline. The CDR3 totals 13 residues. Trimming stripped 3 bases from V and 1 base from J, with 3 bases between. The CDR3 DNA sequence: TGTGCCAGCAGTGATGTGAACACCGGGGAGCTGTTTTTT. Protein product: CASSDVNTGELFF.

The table lists this clone with a count of one. The V gene is TRBV6-6, the J gene TRBJ1-2, with D possibly TRBD1 on 5 matching bases. The V gene lost 2 bases and the J gene lost 7 bases, with 14 bases spanning the gap. The germline V gene has CDR1 MNHNY and CDR2 SVGAGI (reference sequence). This CDR3 has 14 amino acids. Here the CDR3 DNA reads TGTGCCAGCAGTTACAGGCAGGGTTCGATTGGCTACACCTTC. It encodes CASSYRQGSIGYTF.

V gene TRBV29-1 combines with J gene TRBJ2-3; D gene ambiguous. V lost 0 bases, J lost 0 bases, and 16 bases lay in between. Germline CDR1 reads SQVTM; CDR2 reads ANQGSEA. The CDR3 runs 17 residues. CDR3: CSVEDYFNPTSTDTQYF. The CDR3 nucleotides read TGCAGCGTTGAAGATTATTTTAACCCCACGAGCACAGATACGCAGTATTTT.

This rearrangement joins TRBV13 to TRBJ2-5; D is perhaps TRBD1 or TRBD2 (6 bases each). Trimming pared 7 bases from V and 3 bases from J, leaving 15 bases between. CDR3 length: 14 residues. Germline-derived CDR1 and CDR2 are PRHDT and FYEKMQ (reference sequence). The CDR3 protein is CASTPRRGEETQYF. CDR3 nucleotides: TGTGCCAGCACCCCAAGGAGGGGGGAAGAGACCCAGTACTTC.

V usage is TRBV10-2 and J usage is TRBJ1-5; 10 bases map to TRBD1. V was clipped by 6 bases and J by 3 bases; unmatched bases: 2. The CDR3 length is 14 residues. Germline V gene data show CDR1 as WSHSY and CDR2 as SAAADI. CDR3 residues: CASRGQGFNQPQHF. CDR3 coding DNA: TGCGCCAGCAGGGGACAGGGGTTCAATCAGCCCCAGCATTTT.

The chain employs TRBV4-1 and TRBJ2-2, with D perhaps TRBD2 (6 bases). The CDR3 extends over 16 amino acids. CDR1 and CDR2 from the germline V gene are MGHRA and YSYEKL. Trimming took 0 bases from V and 5 from J, leaving 13 bases between them. The CDR3 here is CASSQERTIRTGELFF. The CDR3 coding sequence is TGCGCCAGCAGCCAAGAAAGGACTATTCGGACCGGGGAGCTGTTTTTT.

This rearrangement joins TRBV30 to TRBJ1-2; D is undetermined. This CDR3 region has 14 residues. Trimming stripped 4 bases from V and 3 bases from J, with 15 bases between. CDR1 and CDR2 (germline): GTSNPN, SVGIG (reference sequence). The CDR3, as DNA: TGTGCCTGGACCCCGGGCCGGCAGCACTATGGCTACACCTTC. As protein: CAWTPGRQHYGYTF.

The chain has TRBV29-1 and TRBJ2-1; 8 bases map to TRBD2. The CDR3 is made up of 14 amino acids. Germline V CDR1 and CDR2: SQVTM, ANQGSEA. V trimming: 5 bases; J trimming: 9 bases; junction bases outside the gene matches: 12. The CDR3 sequence: CSVLSGTRYGEQFF. CDR3 bases: TGCAGCGTTCTTAGCGGGACCCGTTATGGTGAGCAGTTCTTC.